The present entry profiles one T cell receptor beta chain with its context. CDR1 and CDR2 from the germline V gene are SQVTM and ANQGSEA. The CDR3 runs to 16 residues. Trimming removed 0 bases from V and 6 bases from J, with 19 bases in between. The sample belongs to a study of CD8+ T cells in alopecia areata. Isolated RNA was reverse transcribed into cDNA used as the sequencing template. Using immunoSEQ multiplex PCR, the repertoire was profiled, and TCRdb retains in-frame clones only, with some absent. There are some 190,000 clones in the sample; 51% occur only once, and around 9.1% lies in the top ten. The treatment denotes: oral pan-JAK inhibitor, 5-10 mg twice daily.

The rearrangement links TRBV29-1 to TRBJ2-3; D not certain. Sequencing was performed on CD8+ T cells sorted from blood, taken at approximately week 51, from a patient treated with tofacitinib. The source of this sequence is a human donor with alopecia areata. CDR3 protein: CSVEDPASLIPDTQYF. The CDR3 nucleotides read TGCAGCGTTGAAGATCCCGCCTCCTTGATTCCCGATACGCAGTATTTT.